The 15 T cell receptor beta chains reported below all come from one sample, sequenced in a study of CD8+ T cells in alopecia areata. Extraction and reverse transcription of RNA yielded cDNA as the sequencing template. Profiled with immunoSEQ multiplex PCR; TCRdb holds only in-frame clones, not every one. The sample lists roughly 250,000 clones, 60% occurring once. Documented treatment: oral pan-JAK inhibitor, 5-10 mg twice daily. Sample: CD4+ T cells sorted from blood, taken around week 54, from a patient treated with tofacitinib. The receptors come from a human donor with alopecia areata.

The CDR3 here is CASSRISDTQYF. CDR3 nucleotide sequence: TGTGCCAGCAGTAGGATTTCAGATACGCAGTATTTT. The chain employs TRBV25-1 and TRBJ2-3; D not certain. V lost 5 bases and J lost 4, with 7 bases in between. The CDR3 covers 12 residues. In germline, CDR1 is MGHDK, CDR2 SYGVNS.

The CDR3 DNA reads as TGTGCCAGCAGTTGCCGGGACAGAAGAAAAACCAACTATGGCTACACCTTC. Amino acids: CASSCRDRRKTNYGYTF. This chain joins TRBV6-7 and TRBJ1-2, with 7 nucleotides matching TRBD1. TRBV6-7 is an open reading frame, and its role is uncertain. The CDR3 loop spans 17 amino acids. J lost 2 bases, V lost 4 bases, and 13 bases had no gene match.

The chain joins TRBV5-1 to TRBJ1-6, with D possibly being TRBD1 (6 bases). Germline V lookup: CDR1 SGHRS, CDR2 YFSETQ. The CDR3 sequence is 15 residues long. V was pared by 0 bases and J by 7 bases, with 11 bases between. The DNA of the CDR3 is TGCGCCAGCAGCTTGGTGGGGGCCGTCAATTCACCCCTCCACTTT. Residues: CASSLVGAVNSPLHF.

Note on this clone: The junction shows a germline mismatch at one end, possibly a read error. The J gene is TRBJ2-7, the V gene TRBV7-8; no clear D gene. Germline loops: CDR1 SGHVS, CDR2 FQNEAQ. The CDR3 contains 15 residues. Here the CDR3 DNA reads TGTGCCAGCACCTTAAGAGACGGATACTTCTCCGAGCAGTACTTC. Translation gives CASTLRDGYFSEQYF. Full variable domain (rest looked up from reference TRBV7-8 and TRBJ2-7): GAGVSQSPRYKVAKRGQDVALRCDPISGHVSLFWYQQALGQGPEFLTYFQNEAQLDKSGLPSDRFFAERPEGSVSTLKIQRTQQEDSAVYLCASTLRDGYFSEQYFGPGTRLTVT.

The genes are TRBV5-1 and TRBJ1-5, with 8 bases lining up with TRBD1. The CDR3 consists of 15 residues. The junction had 8 bases not matched to a gene; V was cut back by 3 bases and J by 6 bases. The germline V gene has CDR1 SGHRS and CDR2 YFSETQ. CDR3 DNA sequence: TGCGCCAGCAGCTCGACAGGGGCCGAAGCTCAGCCCCAGCATTTT. Amino acid sequence: CASSSTGAEAQPQHF.

Only a few counts were recorded for this clone. DNA for the CDR3: TGTGCCAGCAGCCACAACAGGGAGGCGCAGTTCTTC. Translating gives CASSHNREAQFF. The chain is built from TRBV5-6 and TRBJ2-1; D tentatively fits TRBD1 or TRBD2 (6 bases each). The CDR3 extends over 12 amino acids. The germline CDR1 and CDR2 sequences are SGHDT and YYEEEE. V was clipped by 4 bases and J by 12 bases, with 14 bases between them.

This chain connects TRBV6-6 to TRBJ1-4; a possible D gene is TRBD1 (6 bases). V was shortened by 0 bases and J by 6 bases, with 11 bases between the two germline ends. CDR1 and CDR2 from the germline V gene are MNHNY and SVGAGI (reference sequence). This CDR3 contains 15 residues. DNA for the CDR3: TGTGCCAGCAGTTACTCGACAGGAGGAGATGAAAAACTGTTTTTT. Translating it yields CASSYSTGGDEKLFF.

The chain is built from TRBV29-1 and TRBJ1-4; TRBD1 is a possible D gene (5 bases). The CDR3 runs 13 residues. V lost 1 base and J 3 bases, leaving 6 bases between the germline ends. CDR1 SQVTM and CDR2 ANQGSEA come from the germline V gene. In nucleotides, the CDR3 is TGCAGCGTTGAAGTACAGGCTAATGAAAAACTGTTTTTT. Protein sequence: CSVEVQANEKLFF. The full variable domain, with the rest looked up from reference TRBV29-1 and TRBJ1-4, is SAVISQKPSRDICQRGTSLTIQCQVDSQVTMMFWYRQQPGQSLTLIATANQGSEATYESGFVIDKFPISRPNLTFSTLTVSNMSPEDSSIYLCSVEVQANEKLFFGSGTQLSVL.

The CDR3 region has the DNA TGTGCCAGCAGAATCGGGGGCCCTGGAAACACCATATATTTT. Translating gives CASRIGGPGNTIYF. V usage is TRBV7-2 and J usage is TRBJ1-3; a possible D gene is TRBD1 (6 bases). The V gene lost 6 bases and the J gene lost 2 bases, with 11 bases spanning the gap. CDR1 and CDR2 from the germline V gene are SGHTA and FQGNSA. The CDR3 has 14 residues.

The CDR3 bases are TGTGCCAGCAGCTATATGAGTTCGAGCAATCAGCCCCAGCATTTT. Protein product: CASSYMSSSNQPQHF. The chain combines TRBV2 with TRBJ1-5, with no clear D. From germline, CDR1 is SNHLY and CDR2 FYNNEI. V was trimmed by 6 bases and J by 1 base, leaving 13 bases between them. The CDR3 sequence is 15 residues long.

This chain joins TRBV27 and TRBJ1-1; D might be TRBD1 (5 bases). The germline CDR1 and CDR2 sequences are MNHEY and SMNVEV (reference sequence). Deletions cut 8 bases from V and 4 bases from J, with 8 bases between. The CDR3 is made up of 11 amino acids. The CDR3 bases are TGTGCCAGCTCAGGGTTCACTGAAGCTTTCTTT. Translating it yields CASSGFTEAFF.

V usage is TRBV5-1 and J usage is TRBJ1-6, with D unresolved. V lost 4 bases, J lost 7 bases, and 6 bases lay in between. The CDR3 totals 12 residues. Germline values: CDR1 SGHRS, CDR2 YFSETQ. The DNA for the CDR3 is TGCGCCAGCAGCGAAGCGAATTCACCCCTCCACTTT. Residues: CASSEANSPLHF.

This clone turned up a few times. This chain joins TRBV6-5 and TRBJ2-5, with 8 positions matching TRBD2. Germline CDR1 MNHEY, CDR2 SVGAGI. This CDR3 region has 16 residues. V shed 0 bases, J shed 1 base, and the junction held 4 bases outside the gene matches. CDR3 DNA sequence: TGTGCCAGCAGTTACTCGTTGGCGGGGGGCCAAGAGACCCAGTACTTC. Protein: CASSYSLAGGQETQYF.

Only a few counts were recorded for this clone. This CDR3 is CASSLGGGAGNEQFF. The CDR3 bases are TGCGCCAGCAGCTTGGGTGGGGGCGCCGGCAATGAGCAGTTCTTC. This rearrangement joins TRBV5-1 to TRBJ2-1; perhaps TRBD1 as D (6 bases). V gave up 0 bases and J gave up 6 bases, with 13 bases separating them. The CDR3 is 15 amino acids. Germline CDR1 reads SGHRS; CDR2 reads YFSETQ.

The chain employs TRBV30 and TRBJ2-1; D unresolved. Trimming stripped 3 bases from V and 6 bases from J, with 3 bases between. The germline V gene has CDR1 GTSNPN and CDR2 SVGIG (reference sequence). The CDR3 is 10 residues long. As DNA, the CDR3 is TGTGCCTGGAGCTCCAATGAGCAGTTCTTC. The encoded protein is CAWSSNEQFF. The full variable domain, its missing parts supplied by reference TRBV30 and TRBJ2-1, is SQTIHQWPATLVQPVGSPLSLECTVEGTSNPNLYWYRQAAGRGLQLLFYSVGIGQISSEVPQNLSASRPQDRQFILSSKKLLLSDSGFYLCAWSSNEQFFGPGTRLTVL.